One TCR beta chain is described in this entry. Antigen unknown. This specimen comes from a study of radiation and T cells in renal cell carcinoma. General study findings and limits: No pretreatment tumor biopsies were available for baseline clonotypes.

Germline loops: CDR1 ENHRY, CDR2 SYGVKD. Between the trimmed V and J ends, which lost 0 bases and 6 bases, there was a span of 18 bases. The CDR3 spans 16 residues. Noted time point: blood 4 weeks post-SBRT, at nephrectomy. Documented treatment: 15 Gy SBRT to primary tumor, nephrectomy 4 weeks later. Serial blood draws occurred at baseline and 2 and 4 weeks post-SBRT. The patient's renal cell carcinoma had clear cell pathology. TCRdb's table, derived via immunoSEQ multiplex PCR, lists solely in-frame clones and lacks some. Of fewer than 200,000 clones listed, about 88% are singletons. The rearrangement links TRBV10-3 to TRBJ2-7; possible D gene TRBD2, 5 bases. The clonotype comes from a woman between 50 and 59 years old with renal cell carcinoma. Sequenced here: blood, sampled from a patient whose treatment included radiotherapy and nephrectomy. The CDR3 nucleotides read TGTGCCATCAGTGAGTCTGGACTTGCTACTCTGGGCGAGCAGTACTTC. It codes for CAISESGLATLGEQYF.